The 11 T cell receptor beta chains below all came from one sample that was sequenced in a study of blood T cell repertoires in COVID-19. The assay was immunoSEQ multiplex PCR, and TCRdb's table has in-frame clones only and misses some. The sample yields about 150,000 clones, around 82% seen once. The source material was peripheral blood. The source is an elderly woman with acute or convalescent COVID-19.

CDR3 in DNA: TGTGCCAGCAGGCCAACAGGGGGCGTCTATGGCTACACCTTC. It translates to CASRPTGGVYGYTF. The rearrangement links TRBV28 to TRBJ1-2; 9 positions agree with TRBD1. Losses at the gene ends were 6 bases for V and 4 bases for J; bases not matched to a gene: 6. The germline V gene encodes CDR1 MDHEN and CDR2 SYDVKM. The CDR3 is made up of 14 amino acids.

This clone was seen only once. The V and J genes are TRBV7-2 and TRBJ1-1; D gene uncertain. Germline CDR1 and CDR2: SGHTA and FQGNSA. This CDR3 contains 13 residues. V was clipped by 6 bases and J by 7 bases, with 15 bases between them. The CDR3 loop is CASRYDRLREAFF. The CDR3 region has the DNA TGTGCCAGCAGATATGATCGACTCCGTGAAGCTTTCTTT.

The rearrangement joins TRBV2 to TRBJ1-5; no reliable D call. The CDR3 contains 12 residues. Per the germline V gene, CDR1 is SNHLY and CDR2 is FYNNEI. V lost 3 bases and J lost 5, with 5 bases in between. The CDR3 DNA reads TGTGCCAGCAGTGAGGGAGATCAGCCCCAGCATTTT. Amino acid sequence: CASSEGDQPQHF.

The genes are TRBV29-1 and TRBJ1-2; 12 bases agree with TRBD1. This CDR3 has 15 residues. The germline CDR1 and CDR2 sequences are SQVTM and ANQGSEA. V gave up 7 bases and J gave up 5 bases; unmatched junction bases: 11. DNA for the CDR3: TGCAGCGCACAGACCGGGACAGGGGGCGCGTATGGCTACACCTTC. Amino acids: CSAQTGTGGAYGYTF.

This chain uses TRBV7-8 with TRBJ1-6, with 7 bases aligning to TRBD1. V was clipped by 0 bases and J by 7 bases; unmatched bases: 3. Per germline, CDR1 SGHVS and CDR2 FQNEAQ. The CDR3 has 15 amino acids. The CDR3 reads CASSLAQGGNSPLHF. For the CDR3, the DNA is TGTGCCAGCAGCTTAGCCCAGGGGGGCAATTCACCCCTCCACTTT.

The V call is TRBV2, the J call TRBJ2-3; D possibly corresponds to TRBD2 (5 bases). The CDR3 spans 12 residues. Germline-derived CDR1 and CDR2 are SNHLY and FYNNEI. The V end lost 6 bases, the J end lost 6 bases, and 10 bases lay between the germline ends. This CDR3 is CASRQWEDTQYF. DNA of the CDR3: TGTGCCAGCAGGCAGTGGGAGGATACGCAGTATTTT.

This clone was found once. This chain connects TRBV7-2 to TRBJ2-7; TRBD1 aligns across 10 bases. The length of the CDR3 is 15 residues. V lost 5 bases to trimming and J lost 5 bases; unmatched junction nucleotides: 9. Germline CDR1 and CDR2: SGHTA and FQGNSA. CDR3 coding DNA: TGTGCCAGCAGCCCAATCAGGGACAGGGGCGACGAGCAGTACTTC. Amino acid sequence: CASSPIRDRGDEQYF. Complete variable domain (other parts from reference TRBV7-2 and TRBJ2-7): GAGVSQSPSNKVTEKGKDVELRCDPISGHTALYWYRQSLGQGLEFLIYFQGNSAPDKSGLPSDRFSAERTGGSVSTLTIQRTQQEDSAVYLCASSPIRDRGDEQYFGPGTRLTVT.

This CDR3 is CASSPGGTGHDYSNQPQHF. CDR3 DNA sequence: TGTGCCAGCAGCCCGGGGGGCACAGGGCACGATTATAGCAATCAGCCCCAGCATTTT. V usage is TRBV7-9 and J usage is TRBJ1-5; possible D gene TRBD1, 6 bases. CDR3 length: 19 amino acids. Per germline, CDR1 SEHNR and CDR2 FQNEAQ (reference sequence). Trimming removed 5 bases at V and 0 bases at J, with 23 bases between.

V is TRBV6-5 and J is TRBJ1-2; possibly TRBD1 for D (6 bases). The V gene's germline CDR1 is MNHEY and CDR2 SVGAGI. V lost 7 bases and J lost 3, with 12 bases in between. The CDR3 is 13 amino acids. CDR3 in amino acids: CASKGDTHYGYTF. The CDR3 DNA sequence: TGTGCCAGCAAAGGGGACACCCACTATGGCTACACCTTC.

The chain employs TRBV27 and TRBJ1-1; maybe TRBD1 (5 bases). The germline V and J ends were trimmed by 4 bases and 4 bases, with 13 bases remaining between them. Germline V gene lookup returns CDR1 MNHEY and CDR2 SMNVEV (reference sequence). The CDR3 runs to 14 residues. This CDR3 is CASSYFGGGTEAFF. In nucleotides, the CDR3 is TGTGCCAGCAGTTACTTCGGGGGAGGCACTGAAGCTTTCTTT.

The CDR3 protein is CASSISKQGRYSTEAFF. CDR3 in DNA: TGTGCCAGTAGTATCTCGAAACAGGGGAGGTATTCGACTGAAGCTTTCTTT. The V call is TRBV19, the J call TRBJ1-1; TRBD1 matches 7 bases. With 3 bases clipped from V and 5 bases from J, the junction kept 15 bases outside the gene matches. Germline CDR1 reads LNHDA; CDR2 reads SQIVND (reference sequence). The CDR3 loop spans 17 amino acids.